These 15 T cell receptor beta chains came from one sample sequenced in a study of graft-versus-host responses after intestinal transplantation. The table came from immunoSEQ multiplex PCR; TCRdb's copy has only in-frame clones and leaves some out. The data contain 10,000 or so clones, under 35% of them seen just once; the ten biggest clones take up roughly 5%. The sample was alloreactive CD4+ T cells from a mixed lymphocyte reaction culture, taken before transplantation. Described subset: CFSE-low proliferating T cells sorted from approximately six-day pre-transplant mixed lymphocyte reaction (GvH or HvG direction). These receptor sequences come from a human patient who was an organ donor for intestinal transplantation.

V gene TRBV7-2 combines with J gene TRBJ2-7, with D maybe TRBD2 (6 bases). The ends were cut back, 6 bases at V and 4 bases at J, with 19 bases in the middle. This CDR3 has 15 residues. Germline lookup yields CDR1 SGHTA and CDR2 FQGNSA. CDR3 nucleotide sequence: TGTGCCAGCAGGGAGGGGTTCGGCGTTACGTACGAGCAGTACTTC. This gives the protein CASREGFGVTYEQYF.

This clone has just a few counts. V and J are TRBV18 and TRBJ2-7; 10 nucleotides agree with TRBD2. This CDR3 spans 16 amino acids. Unmatched junction bases numbered 6, after V lost 2 bases and J lost 2 bases. In germline, CDR1 is KGHSH, CDR2 LQKENI. CDR3 in DNA: TGTGCCAGCTCACCATCCCTAGCGGGGGCCCCCTACGAGCAGTACTTC. Translating gives CASSPSLAGAPYEQYF.

This clone occurred a few times. The V call is TRBV7-2, the J call TRBJ2-7; D possibly uses TRBD1 or TRBD2 (5 bases each). V lost 1 base, J lost 2 bases, and 12 bases lay in between. From germline, CDR1 is SGHTA and CDR2 FQGNSA. This CDR3 comprises 15 residues. The CDR3 protein is CASSLDGTDPYEQYF. The CDR3 DNA is TGTGCCAGCAGCTTAGACGGGACGGACCCCTACGAGCAGTACTTC.

This clone was observed a handful of times. The V gene is TRBV4-1, the J gene TRBJ1-5; D may be TRBD1 (6 bases). Trimming left V 0 bases short and J 7 bases short, with 13 bases between. CDR1 and CDR2 (germline): MGHRA, YSYEKL. There are 15 residues in the CDR3. The CDR3, as DNA: TGCGCCAGCAGCCAAGAACCAGGGGCAAGGCAGCCCCAGCATTTT. It is translated as CASSQEPGARQPQHF.

The chain joins TRBV7-9 to TRBJ1-1, with unresolved D. The CDR3 is 11 amino acids. V was cut by 2 bases and J by 3 bases, with 1 base left in between. Germline CDR1 SEHNR, CDR2 FQNEAQ (reference sequence). The DNA of the CDR3 is TGTGCCAGCAGCTTACACACTGAAGCTTTCTTT. This codes for CASSLHTEAFF.

The genes are TRBV6-6 and TRBJ2-1; TRBD2 matches at 7 bases. This CDR3 contains 15 residues. The J segment lost 6 bases and the V segment lost 6 bases, leaving 11 bases of the junction unmatched. Looked up from germline, CDR1 is MNHNY and CDR2 is SVGAGI (reference sequence). The chain's CDR3 is CASSYGNSGFNEQFF. The CDR3 DNA sequence: TGTGCCAGCAGCTACGGAAATAGCGGGTTCAATGAGCAGTTCTTC.

The chain links TRBV4-3 to TRBJ2-5, with 9 bases identical to TRBD2. The CDR3 loop spans 18 amino acids. Trimming at V came to 0 bases and at J to 7 bases, leaving 15 bases not matched to a gene. Germline V CDR1 and CDR2: LGHNA, YSLEER. CDR3 nucleotide sequence: TGCGCCAGCAGCCAAGACCCATGGGGCGGGGGGGGCCCTGGGACCCAGTACTTC. It yields the protein CASSQDPWGGGGPGTQYF.

This clone was observed a handful of times. The chain recombines TRBV7-9 with TRBJ1-1, with TRBD1 matching over 7 bases. Germline lookup yields CDR1 SEHNR and CDR2 FQNEAQ (reference sequence). The V segment lost 3 bases and the J segment 4 bases; nucleotides outside the gene matches: 5. The CDR3 contains 14 residues. The CDR3 coding sequence is TGTGCCAGCAGCTTTTCCAGACAGGGCACTGAAGCTTTCTTT. Its protein product is CASSFSRQGTEAFF.

This clone was observed a handful of times. The gene calls are TRBV10-2 and TRBJ1-4; D possibly corresponds to TRBD1 (6 bases). The CDR3 consists of 19 residues. The germline V gene encodes CDR1 WSHSY and CDR2 SAAADI. The ends were cut back, 0 bases at V and 5 bases at J, with 22 bases in the middle. The chain's CDR3 is CASSESLRYLRGLNEKLFF. CDR3 coding DNA: TGCGCCAGCAGTGAGTCACTGCGGTATTTAAGGGGGTTAAATGAAAAACTGTTTTTT.

This clone was counted a few times. The rearrangement uses TRBV7-8 and TRBJ2-3; 8 bases agree with TRBD2. Germline V gene lookup returns CDR1 SGHVS and CDR2 FQNEAQ. J gave up 0 bases and V 6 bases, and 5 bases lay outside the gene matches. This CDR3 is 15 amino acids long. DNA of the CDR3: TGTGCCAGCAGGCGCGGGGGGTTTAGCACAGATACGCAGTATTTT. Translation: CASRRGGFSTDTQYF.

The rearrangement links TRBV6-5 to TRBJ1-5, with 7 bases fitting TRBD1. Losses at the gene ends were 5 bases for V and 6 bases for J; bases not matched to a gene: 10. The CDR3 extends over 15 amino acids. Germline values: CDR1 MNHEY, CDR2 SVGAGI. CDR3 in amino acids: CASSATGILGQPQHF. The CDR3 DNA follows: TGTGCCAGCAGTGCGACAGGGATACTCGGTCAGCCCCAGCATTTT.

This clone was picked up a small number of times. V and J are TRBV11-3 and TRBJ1-3; TRBD1 matches at 9 bases. Per the germline V gene, CDR1 is SGHNT and CDR2 is YENEEA. The length of the CDR3 is 15 residues. The junction had 4 bases not matched to a gene; V was cut back by 3 bases and J by 4 bases. The CDR3 protein is CASSLGQGRGNTIYF. For the CDR3, the DNA is TGTGCCAGCAGCTTGGGACAGGGCCGCGGAAACACCATATATTTT.

This clone is medium-sized. This chain links TRBV5-1 with TRBJ1-1; 9 bases match TRBD1. Germline V gives CDR1 SGHRS, CDR2 YFSETQ. The CDR3 has 11 residues. The trim removed 2 bases at V and 10 bases at J, leaving 0 bases unmatched. CDR3 bases: TGCGCCAGCAGCTTACAGGGGGCAGCTTTCTTT. Translating it yields CASSLQGAAFF.

The chain is built from TRBV18 and TRBJ1-1, with D hard to call. Germline V gene sequence: CDR1 KGHSH, CDR2 LQKENI. There are 13 residues in the CDR3. V lost 1 base and J lost 5, with 8 bases in between. The CDR3 loop reads CASSPQTGTEAFF. CDR3 nucleotides: TGTGCCAGCTCACCACAGACGGGGACTGAAGCTTTCTTT.

This chain uses TRBV5-4 with TRBJ2-7; the D is unclear. The CDR3 is 12 residues long. V gave up 1 base and J gave up 2 bases, with 4 bases separating them. The germline V gene has CDR1 SGHNT and CDR2 YYREEE (reference sequence). CDR3 DNA: TGTGCCAGCAGCTTGTTGCCCTACGAGCAGTACTTC. Residues: CASSLLPYEQYF.